The 30 T cell receptor beta chains listed next were all sequenced from one sample in a study of CD8 T cells in ankylosing spondylitis (dated by TCRdb to about 2017). Library preparation employed 5' RACE. The sequencer was an Illumina HiSeq 2500. TCRdb redid the processing of the public reads, applying fastp at Q25 and MiXCR, and retained in-frame beta chains. Each record represents a unique CDR3 protein, reported with the most common genes and DNA among its rows. The sample table lists tens of thousands of distinct CDR3 sequences, 3.5% to 4% of them with a count of one. Clones ranked in the top ten supply approximately 4% of the sample. Sample: blood, either unsorted or a sorted T cell fraction (not recorded which). Receptors were obtained from a female donor with ankylosing spondylitis or in good health (not recorded which).

In this sample, this clonotype turned up many times. The genes are TRBV9 and TRBJ2-6, with 7 bases lining up with TRBD1. This CDR3 has 15 amino acids. V gave up 3 bases and J gave up 4 bases; unmatched junction bases: 4. Germline V lookup: CDR1 SGDLS, CDR2 YYNGEE. The CDR3 loop reads CASSEEQGGANVLTF. The CDR3 nucleotides read TGTGCCAGCAGCGAGGAACAGGGGGGGGCCAACGTCCTGACTTTC.

This clonotype was seen repeatedly, ten times or more. The chain joins TRBV9 to TRBJ2-7; 9 nucleotides agree with TRBD1. The germline V gene has CDR1 SGDLS and CDR2 YYNGEE. V shed 7 bases, J shed 6 bases, and the junction held 5 bases outside the gene matches. The CDR3 covers 12 residues. The CDR3 region is CASGQTGGEQYF. The CDR3, as DNA: TGTGCCAGCGGACAGACAGGGGGCGAGCAGTACTTC.

There are many counts of this clonotype. The V gene is TRBV9, the J gene TRBJ1-3; D perhaps matches TRBD1 (5 bases). Germline values: CDR1 SGDLS, CDR2 YYNGEE. The CDR3 loop spans 15 amino acids. Trimming removed 3 bases at V and 3 bases at J, with 13 bases between. The CDR3 sequence is CASSAGDVGGNTIYF. CDR3 in DNA: TGTGCCAGCAGCGCGGGGGACGTGGGTGGAAACACCATATATTTT.

This chain joins TRBV9 and TRBJ1-1; a possible D gene is TRBD1 (5 bases). This CDR3 contains 15 residues. Per the germline V gene, CDR1 is SGDLS and CDR2 is YYNGEE. The V end lost 2 bases, the J end lost 1 base, and 12 bases lay between the germline ends. The CDR3 DNA reads TGTGCCAGCAGCGTCCAGGGTTTTAGGAACACTGAAGCTTTCTTT. Amino acids: CASSVQGFRNTEAFF.

This clonotype was picked up many times. This chain connects TRBV9 to TRBJ2-5, with TRBD2 matching 10 bases. With 0 bases clipped from V and 2 bases from J, the junction kept 4 bases outside the gene matches. CDR1 is SGDLS and CDR2 is YYNGEE in the germline V gene. The CDR3 length is 16 residues. The CDR3 reads CASSVATSGVQETQYF. The DNA of the CDR3 is TGTGCCAGCAGCGTAGCAACTAGCGGGGTTCAAGAGACCCAGTACTTC.

This clonotype was seen ten or more times. J is TRBJ2-1 and V is TRBV9; D is unresolved. Germline V CDR1 and CDR2: SGDLS, YYNGEE. This CDR3 is 13 amino acids long. V shed 3 bases and J shed 5 bases, with 9 bases lying between them. The CDR3 DNA sequence: TGTGCCAGCAGCGAGGTGTTCGACAATGAGCAGTTCTTC. This sequence encodes CASSEVFDNEQFF.

This clonotype was detected ten times or more. The chain employs TRBV9 and TRBJ1-1; tentatively, D is TRBD1 (5 bases). The CDR3 is 14 residues long. In germline, CDR1 is SGDLS, CDR2 YYNGEE. The ends were cut back, 4 bases at V and 2 bases at J, with 12 bases in the middle. In DNA, the CDR3 is TGTGCCAGCAGCCGAAGGGGCAGAAACACTGAAGCTTTCTTT. Translated, it gives CASSRRGRNTEAFF.

This clonotype was seen ten or more times. This chain connects TRBV9 to TRBJ2-7, with a possible D match to TRBD1 (7 bases). Deletions cut 4 bases from V and 0 bases from J, with 20 bases between. CDR3 length equals 17 residues. The germline gives CDR1 SGDLS, CDR2 YYNGEE. The CDR3 DNA reads as TGTGCCAGCAGCCCAGGCCGCGGGACAGCCGTCTCCTACGAGCAGTACTTC. Residues: CASSPGRGTAVSYEQYF.

This clonotype was observed at least ten times. The chain is built from TRBV9 and TRBJ2-5, with 8 bases aligning to TRBD2. Trimming removed 4 bases from V and 5 bases from J; junction bases left unmatched: 4. Looked up from germline, CDR1 is SGDLS and CDR2 is YYNGEE. The length of the CDR3 is 13 residues. The CDR3 protein is CASSPTSVETQYF. CDR3 DNA: TGTGCCAGCAGCCCGACTAGCGTGGAGACCCAGTACTTC.

This clonotype has at least ten counts. The rearrangement joins TRBV11-3 to TRBJ1-2, with 7 bases matching TRBD1. Losses at the gene ends were 0 bases for V and 4 bases for J; bases not matched to a gene: 11. The CDR3 covers 17 residues. Germline lookup yields CDR1 SGHNT and CDR2 YENEEA. Written as DNA, the CDR3 is TGTGCCAGCAGCTTAGAACGAATAAGGGACAGATCCTATGGCTACACCTTC. It encodes CASSLERIRDRSYGYTF.

This clonotype was counted between two and nine times. As DNA, the CDR3 is TGTGCCAGCAGCGCCTCCGGGACACCCTTTGAGGGCTACACCTTC. This codes for CASSASGTPFEGYTF. The chain joins TRBV9 to TRBJ1-2; TRBD1 is a possible D gene (6 bases). The germline V and J ends were trimmed by 3 bases and 8 bases, with 20 bases remaining between them. Germline loops: CDR1 SGDLS, CDR2 YYNGEE. CDR3 length: 15 residues. Supplemented by reference TRBV9 and TRBJ1-2, the full variable domain reads DSGVTQTPKHLITATGQRVTLRCSPRSGDLSVYWYQQSLDQGLQFLIQYYNGEERAKGNILERFSAQQFPDLHSELNLSSLELGDSALYFCASSASGTPFEGYTFGSGTRLTVV.

This clonotype was detected many times. The chain employs TRBV9 and TRBJ1-2; 9 nucleotides match TRBD1. Germline assignment: CDR1 SGDLS and CDR2 YYNGEE. Unmatched junction bases numbered 13, after V lost 4 bases and J lost 3 bases. This CDR3 region has 17 residues. CDR3 nucleotides: TGTGCCAGCAGCCTAGGGACAGGGTCTCCAAGGGACTATGGCTACACCTTC. Translating it yields CASSLGTGSPRDYGYTF.

This clonotype was observed at least ten times. This chain joins TRBV9 and TRBJ2-2; D unclear. Trimming took off 1 base at V and 6 bases at J, with 7 bases between the two ends. This CDR3 is built from 13 residues. Per the germline V gene, CDR1 is SGDLS and CDR2 is YYNGEE. For the CDR3, the DNA is TGTGCCAGCAGCGTACTAGGGCCCGGGGAGCTGTTTTTT. Residues: CASSVLGPGELFF.

This clonotype was picked up many times. The rearrangement links TRBV9 to TRBJ1-6, with 7 bases that match TRBD1. Germline CDR1 reads SGDLS; CDR2 reads YYNGEE. This CDR3 is 16 amino acids long. The ends lost 7 bases at V and 7 bases at J; junction bases unmatched: 14. The chain's CDR3 is CASSRDRVGTNSPLHF. The CDR3 nucleotides are TGTGCCAGCTCCCGAGACAGGGTAGGCACGAATTCACCCCTCCACTTT.

This clonotype is categorized as medium-sized. The V gene is TRBV9, the J gene TRBJ1-1, with 10 nucleotides matching TRBD1. The V and J ends lost 3 bases and 1 base, in that order; junction bases with no gene match: 3. The CDR3 sequence is 15 residues long. CDR1 and CDR2 (germline): SGDLS, YYNGEE. The CDR3 DNA sequence: TGTGCCAGCAGCGCCCGGACAGGGGGGAACACTGAAGCTTTCTTT. Amino acids: CASSARTGGNTEAFF.

This clonotype appeared many times. The chain couples TRBV9 to TRBJ2-3; 8 bases align to TRBD2. Germline CDR1 SGDLS, CDR2 YYNGEE. The junction had 9 bases not matched to a gene; V was cut back by 4 bases and J by 5 bases. The CDR3 totals 15 residues. The CDR3 region is CASSSREGLIDTQYF. The CDR3 nucleotides read TGTGCCAGCAGCTCCCGGGAGGGGTTGATAGATACGCAGTATTTT. The whole variable domain, filled in from reference TRBV9 and TRBJ2-3, reads DSGVTQTPKHLITATGQRVTLRCSPRSGDLSVYWYQQSLDQGLQFLIQYYNGEERAKGNILERFSAQQFPDLHSELNLSSLELGDSALYFCASSSREGLIDTQYFGPGTRLTVL.

This clonotype was recorded at least ten times. CDR3 sequence: CASSVAPVGGEETQYF. The CDR3 nucleotides read TGTGCCAGCAGCGTAGCCCCAGTCGGGGGCGAAGAGACCCAGTACTTC. V usage is TRBV9 and J usage is TRBJ2-5, with D possibly called TRBD1 or TRBD2 (6 bases each). Looked up from germline, CDR1 is SGDLS and CDR2 is YYNGEE. V was pared by 0 bases and J by 3 bases, with 15 bases between. The CDR3 covers 16 residues.

This clonotype was observed at least ten times. This chain joins TRBV9 and TRBJ1-2, with a possible D match to TRBD1 (6 bases). V was shortened by 3 bases and J by 3 bases, with 9 bases between the two germline ends. The CDR3 covers 13 residues. The V gene's germline CDR1 is SGDLS and CDR2 YYNGEE. The chain's CDR3 is CASSEGTHYGYTF. The DNA for the CDR3 is TGTGCCAGCAGCGAAGGGACACACTATGGCTACACCTTC. Drawing the rest from reference TRBV9 and TRBJ1-2, the complete variable domain is DSGVTQTPKHLITATGQRVTLRCSPRSGDLSVYWYQQSLDQGLQFLIQYYNGEERAKGNILERFSAQQFPDLHSELNLSSLELGDSALYFCASSEGTHYGYTFGSGTRLTVV.

The table lists this clonotype with many counts. V is TRBV9 and J is TRBJ2-2; D not resolved. There are 12 residues in the CDR3. Between the trimmed V and J ends, which lost 4 bases and 3 bases, there was a span of 4 bases. Germline CDR1 and CDR2: SGDLS and YYNGEE. CDR3 protein: CASSPDTGELFF. CDR3 nucleotide sequence: TGTGCCAGCAGCCCAGACACCGGGGAGCTGTTTTTT.

This clonotype was detected ten times or more. J is TRBJ2-3 and V is TRBV9, with D possibly TRBD1 on 6 matching bases. CDR1 and CDR2 (germline): SGDLS, YYNGEE. This CDR3 region has 13 residues. V lost 4 bases and J lost 4, with 10 bases in between. The chain's CDR3 is CASSRPGADTQYF. The CDR3 bases are TGTGCCAGCAGCCGCCCAGGGGCAGATACGCAGTATTTT.

This clonotype is medium-sized within its sample. The chain has TRBV9 and TRBJ1-1; no firm D call. CDR1 is SGDLS, CDR2 YYNGEE, per germline. The length of the CDR3 is 13 residues. V shed 3 bases and J shed 1 base, with 7 bases lying between them. In nucleotides, the CDR3 is TGTGCCAGCAGCGCCCGACAGAACACTGAAGCTTTCTTT. As protein: CASSARQNTEAFF.

This clonotype was seen repeatedly, ten times or more. The chain has TRBV9 and TRBJ1-3; D may be TRBD1 (5 bases). Germline V gene lookup returns CDR1 SGDLS and CDR2 YYNGEE. CDR3 length equals 18 residues. Trimming left V 2 bases short and J 5 bases short, with 23 bases between. CDR3 protein: CASSVAGTEIDVRNTIYF. CDR3 sequence (DNA): TGTGCCAGCAGCGTTGCCGGGACGGAAATTGACGTGCGAAACACCATATATTTT.

At least ten counts were recorded for this clonotype. In DNA, the CDR3 is TGTGCCAGCAGCGTAGAGGGCGGAACTGAAAAACTGTTTTTT. As protein: CASSVEGGTEKLFF. The V call is TRBV9, the J call TRBJ1-4, with no clear D. V lost 0 bases, J lost 7 bases, and 10 bases lay in between. The CDR3 is made up of 14 amino acids. CDR1 is SGDLS, CDR2 YYNGEE, per germline.

This clonotype was counted many times. The chain recombines TRBV9 with TRBJ2-6, with 7 bases aligning to TRBD1. The germline CDR1 and CDR2 sequences are SGDLS and YYNGEE. Trimming cost V 4 bases and J 2 bases; bases outside gene matches: 12. This CDR3 is built from 18 residues. The DNA of the CDR3 is TGTGCCAGCAGCCCCCCGAGGGGGCGTGTGACTGGGGCCAACGTCCTGACTTTC. Translating gives CASSPPRGRVTGANVLTF.

This clonotype was found many times. This sequence joins TRBV9 and TRBJ2-1; D is unresolved. The germline V and J ends were trimmed by 0 bases and 6 bases, with 7 bases remaining between them. This CDR3 is 13 amino acids long. CDR1 and CDR2 (germline): SGDLS, YYNGEE. CDR3 nucleotides: TGTGCCAGCAGCGTAGACCTTCTCAATGAGCAGTTCTTC. It translates to CASSVDLLNEQFF. The entire variable domain, with the rest obtained from reference TRBV9 and TRBJ2-1, is as follows: DSGVTQTPKHLITATGQRVTLRCSPRSGDLSVYWYQQSLDQGLQFLIQYYNGEERAKGNILERFSAQQFPDLHSELNLSSLELGDSALYFCASSVDLLNEQFFGPGTRLTVL.

In this sample, this clonotype turned up many times. The chain uses TRBV9 and TRBJ2-1, with a possible D match to TRBD2 (6 bases). The germline V gene encodes CDR1 SGDLS and CDR2 YYNGEE. The CDR3 covers 13 residues. V lost 4 bases and J 9 bases, leaving 14 bases between the germline ends. The DNA of the CDR3 is TGTGCCAGCAGCCTCCGGGAGATTGCTGAGCAGTTCTTC. Protein: CASSLREIAEQFF.

This clonotype occurred many times. The chain recombines TRBV9 with TRBJ2-5, with D unresolved. This CDR3 region has 13 residues. Germline assignment: CDR1 SGDLS and CDR2 YYNGEE. V was pared by 3 bases and J by 2 bases, with 8 bases between. CDR3 nucleotide sequence: TGTGCCAGCAGCGCAGGAGTACAAGAGACCCAGTACTTC. It is translated as CASSAGVQETQYF.

This clonotype was seen many times. This sequence joins TRBV9 and TRBJ1-2; 8 bases align to TRBD1. The length of the CDR3 is 14 residues. Germline CDR1 is SGDLS and CDR2 is YYNGEE. Trimming at V came to 3 bases and at J to 4 bases, leaving 5 bases not matched to a gene. Here the CDR3 reads CASSAIGTGYGYTF. CDR3 bases: TGTGCCAGCAGCGCCATCGGGACAGGCTATGGCTACACCTTC. Combining the CDR3 with reference TRBV9 and TRBJ1-2 gives the whole variable domain DSGVTQTPKHLITATGQRVTLRCSPRSGDLSVYWYQQSLDQGLQFLIQYYNGEERAKGNILERFSAQQFPDLHSELNLSSLELGDSALYFCASSAIGTGYGYTFGSGTRLTVV.

This clonotype has a count of ten or more. V gene TRBV9 combines with J gene TRBJ2-2, with a tentative D call TRBD1 (5 bases). Germline CDR1 is SGDLS and CDR2 is YYNGEE. There are 16 residues in the CDR3. Trimming stripped 0 bases from V and 7 bases from J, with 16 bases between. The CDR3 spells CASSVGRVGSGGELFF. In DNA, the CDR3 is TGTGCCAGCAGCGTAGGCAGGGTGGGATCCGGCGGGGAGCTGTTTTTT. The full variable domain, rest sourced from reference TRBV9 and TRBJ2-2, is DSGVTQTPKHLITATGQRVTLRCSPRSGDLSVYWYQQSLDQGLQFLIQYYNGEERAKGNILERFSAQQFPDLHSELNLSSLELGDSALYFCASSVGRVGSGGELFFGEGSRLTVL.

J is TRBJ2-5 and V is TRBV9, with a possible D match to TRBD2 (6 bases). The V end lost 0 bases, the J end lost 5 bases, and 20 bases lay between the germline ends. The germline V gene encodes CDR1 SGDLS and CDR2 YYNGEE. The CDR3 loop spans 17 amino acids. CDR3 loop: CASSVDPGEGLRETQYF. Here the CDR3 DNA reads TGTGCCAGCAGCGTAGATCCCGGAGAGGGACTGAGGGAGACCCAGTACTTC.